The T cell receptor beta chain described here comes from a study of blood T cell repertoires in COVID-19. Study-level background: In each case, the material was cDNA or gDNA derived from T cells, B-cell-depleted T cells, or PBMCs.

In the original workflow: The authors estimated nucleated cell counts from reference gene primer amplification. Repertoires were generated with immunoSEQ multiplex PCR, while TCRdb's copy carries only in-frame clones and drops some. V, J and clone size are those of that table, while D and trimming were read from the DNA. The data contain approximately 220,000 clones, over 80% of them seen just once; the ten biggest clones take up around 6.5%. Across about two dozen US areas, participants ranged in age from 18 to 89 years. Donors in Cohort 3 counted as recovered after two negative PCRs, clearance, or symptom resolution. The sample consisted of PBMCs or T cells enriched from blood (not recorded which). The TCR comes from a woman in her thirties or forties who had recovered from COVID-19.

CDR3 DNA: TGTGCCAGCAGCCCTCATCGGGACAAGGGGAGTAATTCACCCCTCCACTTT. Translating gives CASSPHRDKGSNSPLHF. V is TRBV13 and J is TRBJ1-6; D might be TRBD1 (6 bases). Germline V gene sequence: CDR1 PRHDT, CDR2 FYEKMQ (reference sequence). The CDR3 length is 17 residues. Trimming cost V 5 bases and J 6 bases, with 20 bases left between them.